This record covers a single T cell receptor (beta chain). The CDR3 has 13 amino acids. Germline V gives CDR1 LNHDA, CDR2 SQIVND (reference sequence). V dropped 3 bases and J dropped 7 bases, with 12 bases sitting between them. The study used treatment-naive patients who had stable or active relapsing-remitting disease as multiple sclerosis controls. TEMRA cells were enriched by FACS, while CD8+ and CD4+ T cells were obtained through a negative isolation that was performed magnetically. The sample belongs to a study of CD8 T cells in Susac syndrome. The RNA input was roughly 0.45 to 1 ug, and it was reverse transcribed with random hexamers. Coverage of TCR beta CDR3 amplification by immunoSEQ multiplex PCR extended to 54 Vbeta and 13 Jbeta. TCRdb re-derived calls from the immunoSEQ multiplex PCR reads in MiXCR, one entry per CDR3 protein. The table has 200,000 to 250,000 distinct CDR3 sequences, around 95% seen once; the top ten hold about 0.07%.

The receptor was derived from a human donor with multiple sclerosis. The sequenced sample was CD4+ T cells from PBMCs. J is TRBJ1-2 and V is TRBV19; D possibly corresponds to TRBD1 (5 bases). The CDR3 reads CASSIRGPVGYTF. Written as DNA, the CDR3 is TGTGCCAGTAGTATTAGGGGCCCAGTTGGCTACACCTTC.